This entry features one T cell receptor (beta chain) sequence. PCR employed 60 Vbeta and 13 Jbeta primers. Using immunoSEQ multiplex PCR, the repertoire was profiled, and TCRdb retains in-frame clones only, with some absent. The data include tens of thousands of clones; the top ten clones carry 15%. Germline CDR1 and CDR2: SGDLS and YYNGEE. The ends lost 6 bases at V and 4 bases at J; junction bases unmatched: 9. This CDR3 is built from 15 residues. This record comes from a study of cytomegalovirus exposure and HLA in healthy donors. This chain connects TRBV9 to TRBJ1-5; 8 bases are shared with TRBD1. Sequencing used PBMCs. This TCR was recovered from a man aged 50 or older in good health and CMV-seropositive. CDR3 loop: CASNSGGAGNQPQHF. Here the CDR3 DNA reads TGTGCCAGCAATTCAGGGGGCGCAGGAAATCAGCCCCAGCATTTT. Supplemented by reference TRBV9 and TRBJ1-5, the full variable domain reads DSGVTQTPKHLITATGQRVTLRCSPRSGDLSVYWYQQSLDQGLQFLIQYYNGEERAKGNILERFSAQQFPDLHSELNLSSLELGDSALYFCASNSGGAGNQPQHFGDGTRLSIL.